The rows below give T cell receptor beta chains drawn from one sample of a study of cytomegalovirus exposure and HLA in healthy donors. The protocol was immunoSEQ multiplex PCR, while the TCRdb copy is restricted to in-frame clones and leaves out a portion. This sample has about 200,000 clones, with 79% found just once. The sample consisted of PBMCs. The receptors shown here come from a male donor in good health and CMV-seropositive. CDR3s include the opening cysteine and the closing phenylalanine or tryptophan. The D gene is left open where the match is weak. A row's size may be missing; if present it is once, few, many or a size class.

J gene: TRBJ1-5
clone size: NA
D gene: NA
V gene: TRBV27
CDR3 length: 15
CDR3 protein: CASSLSDSRNQPQHF
CDR3 DNA: TGTGCCAGCAGTTTATCCGACAGCCGCAATCAGCCCCAGCATTTT

J gene: TRBJ2-4
clone size: NA
D gene: TRBD1
V gene: TRBV20-1
CDR3 length: 11
CDR3 protein: CSGQGANIQYF
CDR3 DNA: TGCAGTGGACAGGGGGCAAACATTCAGTACTTC

J gene: TRBJ1-6
clone size: NA
D gene: TRBD1
V gene: TRBV5-6
CDR3 length: 15
CDR3 protein: CASSLEYRGGSPLHF
CDR3 DNA: TGTGCCAGCAGCTTGGAGTACAGGGGTGGTTCACCCCTCCACTTT

J gene: TRBJ1-5
clone size: NA
D gene: NA
V gene: TRBV25-1
CDR3 length: 14
CDR3 protein: CASMDTSSNQPQHF
CDR3 DNA: TGTGCCAGCATGGACACAAGTTCCAATCAGCCCCAGCATTTT

J gene: TRBJ2-2
clone size: NA
D gene: NA
V gene: TRBV7-3
CDR3 length: 14
CDR3 protein: CASAFSGNTGELFF
CDR3 DNA: TGTGCCAGCGCATTTAGCGGGAACACCGGGGAGCTGTTTTTT

J gene: TRBJ1-3
clone size: NA
D gene: NA
V gene: TRBV9
CDR3 length: 17
CDR3 protein: CASSVVGGEFSGNTIYF
CDR3 DNA: TGTGCCAGCAGCGTAGTAGGCGGCGAATTCTCTGGAAACACCATATATTTT

J gene: TRBJ2-3
clone size: NA
D gene: NA
V gene: TRBV28
CDR3 length: 15
CDR3 protein: CASSLWSLATDTQYF
CDR3 DNA: TGTGCCAGCAGTTTATGGAGCCTTGCCACAGATACGCAGTATTTT

J gene: TRBJ1-5
clone size: NA
D gene: NA
V gene: TRBV5-4
CDR3 length: 12
CDR3 protein: CASSTPDQPQHF
CDR3 DNA: TGTGCCAGCAGCACCCCAGATCAGCCCCAGCATTTT

J gene: TRBJ1-4
clone size: NA
D gene: TRBD1
V gene: TRBV27
CDR3 length: 15
CDR3 protein: CASSLSPGGDEKLFF
CDR3 DNA: TGTGCCAGCAGTTTAAGTCCAGGGGGTGATGAAAAACTGTTTTTT

J gene: TRBJ1-4
clone size: NA
D gene: NA
V gene: TRBV19
CDR3 length: 13
CDR3 protein: CASSWANWEKLFF
CDR3 DNA: TGTGCCAGTTCTTGGGCCAATTGGGAAAAACTGTTTTTT

J gene: TRBJ2-5
clone size: NA
D gene: TRBD2
V gene: TRBV30
CDR3 length: 15
CDR3 protein: CAWAASGRTEETQYF
CDR3 DNA: TGTGCCTGGGCTGCTAGCGGGAGGACCGAAGAGACCCAGTACTTC

J gene: TRBJ2-5
clone size: NA
D gene: TRBD2
V gene: TRBV19
CDR3 length: 16
CDR3 protein: CASTLRASGYQETQYF
CDR3 DNA: TGTGCCAGTACCCTGAGGGCTAGCGGGTACCAAGAGACCCAGTACTTC

J gene: TRBJ2-5
clone size: NA
D gene: TRBD1
V gene: TRBV5-1
CDR3 length: 17
CDR3 protein: CASSHRAGTGNRETQYF
CDR3 DNA: TGCGCCAGCAGCCACCGCGCCGGGACAGGGAATCGAGAGACCCAGTACTTC

J gene: TRBJ2-7
clone size: NA
D gene: TRBD1
V gene: TRBV7-8
CDR3 length: 17
CDR3 protein: CASSRRPRAGGTYEQYF
CDR3 DNA: TGTGCCAGCAGCCGACGGCCGAGGGCAGGGGGTACCTACGAGCAGTACTTC

J gene: TRBJ2-7
clone size: few
D gene: NA
V gene: TRBV7-9
CDR3 length: 15
CDR3 protein: CSSSLGTRSSYEQYF
CDR3 DNA: TGTTCCAGCAGCTTAGGTACACGGAGCTCCTACGAGCAGTACTTC

J gene: TRBJ1-5
clone size: NA
D gene: TRBD1
V gene: TRBV10-3
CDR3 length: 16
CDR3 protein: CASGTGGAGSGQPQHF
CDR3 DNA: TGTGCCAGCGGGACAGGGGGCGCAGGGTCGGGTCAGCCCCAGCATTTT

J gene: TRBJ1-4
clone size: NA
D gene: NA
V gene: TRBV9
CDR3 length: 15
CDR3 protein: CASSVRTGTNEKLFF
CDR3 DNA: TGTGCCAGCAGCGTACGCACAGGAACTAATGAAAAACTGTTTTTT

J gene: TRBJ2-7
clone size: NA
D gene: NA
V gene: TRBV9
CDR3 length: 15
CDR3 protein: CASSVAQDLHHEQYF
CDR3 DNA: TGTGCCAGCAGCGTAGCCCAGGATCTTCACCACGAGCAGTACTTC

J gene: TRBJ1-2
clone size: NA
D gene: NA
V gene: TRBV2
CDR3 length: 13
CDR3 protein: CASSEARGYGYTF
CDR3 DNA: TGTGCCAGCAGTGAAGCGCGAGGATATGGCTACACCTTC

J gene: TRBJ2-2
clone size: NA
D gene: TRBD1
V gene: TRBV15
CDR3 length: 16
CDR3 protein: CATSRRDREVSGELFF
CDR3 DNA: TGTGCCACCAGCAGAAGGGACAGGGAGGTTTCAGGGGAGCTGTTTTTT

J gene: TRBJ1-2
clone size: NA
D gene: TRBD1
V gene: TRBV11-2
CDR3 length: 15
CDR3 protein: CASSSSTGVAYGYTF
CDR3 DNA: TGTGCCAGCAGCTCCTCGACAGGGGTGGCCTATGGCTACACCTTC

J gene: TRBJ1-3
clone size: NA
D gene: TRBD1
V gene: TRBV19
CDR3 length: 18
CDR3 protein: CASSIIMWRQGSGNTIYF
CDR3 DNA: TGTGCCAGTAGTATCATTATGTGGAGACAGGGTTCAGGAAACACCATATATTTT

J gene: TRBJ2-5
clone size: NA
D gene: TRBD1
V gene: TRBV25-1
CDR3 length: 15
CDR3 protein: CASSDPGGAGETQYF
CDR3 DNA: TGTGCCAGCAGTGACCCAGGGGGCGCCGGAGAGACCCAGTACTTC

J gene: TRBJ1-4
clone size: NA
D gene: TRBD1
V gene: TRBV7-6
CDR3 length: 16
CDR3 protein: CASSFPTGGSDEKLFF
CDR3 DNA: TGTGCCAGCAGCTTCCCGACAGGGGGGTCGGATGAAAAACTGTTTTTT

J gene: TRBJ2-7
clone size: NA
D gene: NA
V gene: TRBV7-2
CDR3 length: 14
CDR3 protein: CASSFPGGLDEQYF
CDR3 DNA: TGTGCCAGCAGCTTTCCAGGGGGGCTCGACGAGCAGTACTTC

J gene: TRBJ2-2
clone size: NA
D gene: NA
V gene: TRBV7-2
CDR3 length: 16
CDR3 protein: CASSFSRNANTGELFF
CDR3 DNA: TGTGCCAGCAGCTTTTCTAGAAACGCGAACACCGGGGAGCTGTTTTTT

J gene: TRBJ2-4
clone size: NA
D gene: NA
V gene: TRBV14
CDR3 length: 14
CDR3 protein: CASSQTGGDNIQYF
CDR3 DNA: TGTGCCAGCAGCCAAACAGGGGGGGACAACATTCAGTACTTC

J gene: TRBJ2-1
clone size: NA
D gene: TRBD2
V gene: TRBV4-1
CDR3 length: 16
CDR3 protein: CASSQDGLAGDLGQFF
CDR3 DNA: TGCGCCAGCAGCCAAGATGGACTAGCGGGGGATCTGGGGCAGTTCTTC

J gene: TRBJ2-3
clone size: once
D gene: NA
V gene: TRBV11-2
CDR3 length: 18
CDR3 protein: CASSPRSLRGDPKDTQYF
CDR3 DNA: TGTGCCAGCAGCCCCCGGTCGTTGCGAGGAGATCCCAAAGATACGCAGTATTTT

J gene: TRBJ1-2
clone size: NA
D gene: NA
V gene: TRBV7-2
CDR3 length: 13
CDR3 protein: CASSLAGDYGYTF
CDR3 DNA: TGTGCCAGCAGCTTGGCCGGAGACTATGGCTACACCTTC

J gene: TRBJ2-7
clone size: NA
D gene: TRBD1
V gene: TRBV4-3
CDR3 length: 15
CDR3 protein: CASSQDEGASYEQYF
CDR3 DNA: TGCGCCAGCAGCCAAGATGAGGGGGCCTCCTACGAGCAGTACTTC

J gene: TRBJ2-1
clone size: NA
D gene: NA
V gene: TRBV4-1
CDR3 length: 15
CDR3 protein: CASSPGRDSYNEQFF
CDR3 DNA: TGCGCCAGCAGCCCGGGCAGGGATTCCTACAATGAGCAGTTCTTC

J gene: TRBJ2-2
clone size: NA
D gene: TRBD1
V gene: TRBV28
CDR3 length: 15
CDR3 protein: CASSDRQGNTGELFF
CDR3 DNA: TGTGCCAGCAGTGACCGACAGGGGAACACCGGGGAGCTGTTTTTT